The next 2 T cell receptor beta chains were all read from a single sample in a study of T cells expressing NK-cell markers. TCRdb reprocessed the 5' RACE reads, with one entry per CDR3 protein and no DNA. The repertoire table contains about 160,000 distinct CDR3 sequences. Material for sequencing was blood T cells: a sorted CD56 or NKG2C T cell subset, CD4+ or CD8+ T cells, or bulk PBMC T cells (not recorded which). Source of these receptors: a woman between 18 and 70 years old in good health.

CDR3 in amino acids: CAWSPPGLGQFF. J is TRBJ2-1 and V is TRBV30; TCRdb returns TRBD2, unconfirmable since there is no DNA. CDR1 GTSNPN and CDR2 SVGIG come from the germline V gene (reference sequence). The CDR3 has 12 amino acids.

V and J are TRBV3-1 and TRBJ2-2; TCRdb returns TRBD1, unconfirmable since there is no DNA. CDR3 size: 15 residues. Germline CDR1 reads LGHDT; CDR2 reads YNNKEL (reference sequence). CDR3: CASSHPTGGTGELFF. The full variable domain, in which reference TRBV3-1 and TRBJ2-2 provide the parts outside the CDR3, is DTAVSQTPKYLVTQMGNDKSIKCEQNLGHDTMYWYKQDSKKFLKIMFSYNNKELIINETVPNRFSPKSPDKAHLNLHINSLELGDSAVYFCASSHPTGGTGELFFGEGSRLTVL.